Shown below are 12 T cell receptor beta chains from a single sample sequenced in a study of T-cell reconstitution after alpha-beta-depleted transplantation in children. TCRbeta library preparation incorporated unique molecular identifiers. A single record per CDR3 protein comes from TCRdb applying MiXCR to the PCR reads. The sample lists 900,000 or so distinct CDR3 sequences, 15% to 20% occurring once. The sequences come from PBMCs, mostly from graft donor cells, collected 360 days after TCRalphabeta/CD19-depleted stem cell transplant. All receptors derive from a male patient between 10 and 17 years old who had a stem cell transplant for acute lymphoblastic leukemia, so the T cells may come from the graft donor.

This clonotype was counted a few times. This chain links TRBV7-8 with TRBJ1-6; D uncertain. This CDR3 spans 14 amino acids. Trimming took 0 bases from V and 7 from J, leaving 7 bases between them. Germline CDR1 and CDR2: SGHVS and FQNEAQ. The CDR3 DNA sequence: TGTGCCAGCAGCTTAGCGACGGGGAATTCACCCCTCCACTTT. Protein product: CASSLATGNSPLHF. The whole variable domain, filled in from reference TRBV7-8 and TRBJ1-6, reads GAGVSQSPRYKVAKRGQDVALRCDPISGHVSLFWYQQALGQGPEFLTYFQNEAQLDKSGLPSDRFFAERPEGSVSTLKIQRTQQEDSAVYLCASSLATGNSPLHFGNGTRLTVT.

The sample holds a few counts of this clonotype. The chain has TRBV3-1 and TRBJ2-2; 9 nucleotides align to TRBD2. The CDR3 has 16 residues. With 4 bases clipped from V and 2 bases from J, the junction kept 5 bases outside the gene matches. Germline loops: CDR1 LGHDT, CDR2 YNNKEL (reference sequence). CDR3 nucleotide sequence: TGTGCCAGCAGCCGACTGACTAGCGGTAACACCGGGGAGCTGTTTTTT. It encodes CASSRLTSGNTGELFF.

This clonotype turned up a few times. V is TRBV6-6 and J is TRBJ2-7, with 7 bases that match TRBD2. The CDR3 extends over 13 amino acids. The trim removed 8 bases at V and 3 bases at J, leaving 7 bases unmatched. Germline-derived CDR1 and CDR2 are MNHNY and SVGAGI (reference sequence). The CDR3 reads CASLGAGYYEQYF. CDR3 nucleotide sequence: TGTGCCAGCTTGGGAGCGGGGTACTACGAGCAGTACTTC.

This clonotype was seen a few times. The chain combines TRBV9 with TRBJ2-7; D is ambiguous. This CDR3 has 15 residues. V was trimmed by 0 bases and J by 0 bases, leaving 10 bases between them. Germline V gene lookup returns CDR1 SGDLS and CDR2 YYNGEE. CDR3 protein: CASSVDQAASYEQYF. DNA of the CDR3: TGTGCCAGCAGCGTAGATCAGGCTGCCTCCTACGAGCAGTACTTC.

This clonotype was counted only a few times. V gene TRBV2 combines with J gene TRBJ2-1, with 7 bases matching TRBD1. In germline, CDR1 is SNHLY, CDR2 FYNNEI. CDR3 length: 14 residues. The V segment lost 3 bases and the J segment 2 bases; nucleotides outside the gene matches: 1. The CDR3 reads CASSDQGAYNEQFF. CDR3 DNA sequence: TGTGCCAGCAGTGACCAGGGGGCCTACAATGAGCAGTTCTTC.

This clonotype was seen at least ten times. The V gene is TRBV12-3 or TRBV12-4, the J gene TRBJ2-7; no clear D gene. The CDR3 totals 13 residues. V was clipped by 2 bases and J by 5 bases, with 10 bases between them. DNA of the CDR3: TGTGCCAGCAGTTTAATTGAGGCCGACGAGCAGTACTTC. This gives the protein CASSLIEADEQYF.

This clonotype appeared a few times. Here the CDR3 DNA reads TGCGCCAGCAGCCTGGCCGCCGGGACAGGAGCCTACGAGCAGTACTTC. Translated: CASSLAAGTGAYEQYF. The genes are TRBV5-1 and TRBJ2-7; 8 positions match TRBD1. The V segment lost 4 bases and the J segment 2 bases; nucleotides outside the gene matches: 11. The length of the CDR3 is 16 residues. In germline, CDR1 is SGHRS, CDR2 YFSETQ.

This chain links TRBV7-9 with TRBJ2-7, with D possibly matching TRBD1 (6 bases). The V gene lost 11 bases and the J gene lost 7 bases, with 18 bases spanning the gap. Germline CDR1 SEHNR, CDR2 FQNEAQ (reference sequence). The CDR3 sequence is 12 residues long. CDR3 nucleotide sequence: TGTGCCTCCATGGGGGCAGGGCGTGAGCAGTACTTC. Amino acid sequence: CASMGAGREQYF. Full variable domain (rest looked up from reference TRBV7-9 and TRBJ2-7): DTGVSQNPRHKITKRGQNVTFRCDPISEHNRLYWYRQTLGQGPEFLTYFQNEAQLEKSRLLSDRFSAERPKGSFSTLEIQRTEQGDSAMYLCASMGAGREQYFGPGTRLTVT.

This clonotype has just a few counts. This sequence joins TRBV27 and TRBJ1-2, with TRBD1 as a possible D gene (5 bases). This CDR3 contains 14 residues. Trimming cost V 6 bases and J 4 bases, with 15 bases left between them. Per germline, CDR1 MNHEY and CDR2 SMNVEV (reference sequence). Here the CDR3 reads CASSPGQGRYGYTF. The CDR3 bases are TGTGCCAGCAGCCCCGGGCAGGGCCGCTATGGCTACACCTTC.

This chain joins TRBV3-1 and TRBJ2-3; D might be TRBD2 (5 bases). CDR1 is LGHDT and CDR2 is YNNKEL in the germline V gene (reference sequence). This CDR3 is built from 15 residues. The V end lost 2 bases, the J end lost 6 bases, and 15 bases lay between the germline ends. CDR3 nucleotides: TGTGCCAGCAGCCAACTCGCAGGAGGAGGCGATACGCAGTATTTT. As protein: CASSQLAGGGDTQYF.

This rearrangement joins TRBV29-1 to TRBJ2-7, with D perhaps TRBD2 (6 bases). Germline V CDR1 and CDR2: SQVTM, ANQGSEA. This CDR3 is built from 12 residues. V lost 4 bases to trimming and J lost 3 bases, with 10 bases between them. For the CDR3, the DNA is TGCAGCGTTGGGGGACTCCGCTACGAGCAGTACTTC. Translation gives CSVGGLRYEQYF.

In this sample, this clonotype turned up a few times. Written as DNA, the CDR3 is TGCGCCAGCACCAACCCTGGGACAGGGGTCGAAAAACTGTTTTTT. It encodes CASTNPGTGVEKLFF. The rearrangement joins TRBV5-1 to TRBJ1-4, with TRBD1 matching over 10 bases. Germline V lookup: CDR1 SGHRS, CDR2 YFSETQ. The CDR3 length is 15 residues. V lost 6 bases and J lost 8; bases outside the gene matches: 10.